Detailed here is one T cell receptor (beta chain). Its target is unknown. This entry comes from a study of OX40 agonist ivuxolimab in advanced cancers. Study-wide context: Partial responses were seen in three patients, one with hepatocellular carcinoma and two with cutaneous melanoma. Study observations and caveats: The investigators did not determine what antigen specificity the expanded peripheral T cells had.

The table came from immunoSEQ multiplex PCR; TCRdb's copy has only in-frame clones and leaves some out. The table lists tens of thousands of clones, roughly 86% of them singletons. CDR3 length: 15 residues. CDR1 is SGHTA, CDR2 FQGTGA, per germline. Trimming took 5 bases from V and 2 from J, leaving 12 bases between them. The TCR was taken from an adult with an advanced solid tumor such as melanoma, head and neck, liver or kidney cancer. The chain is built from TRBV7-3 and TRBJ2-2; the D gene is possibly TRBD2 (6 bases). Sequencing used CD4+ or CD8+ T cells sorted from blood, obtained in a trial of the OX40 agonist ivuxolimab. DNA of the CDR3: TGTGCCAGCAGCCCCCGGGACTTAAACACCGGGGAGCTGTTTTTT. It specifies CASSPRDLNTGELFF. The whole variable domain, remainder taken from reference TRBV7-3 and TRBJ2-2, is GAGVSQTPSNKVTEKGKYVELRCDPISGHTALYWYRQSLGQGPEFLIYFQGTGAADDSGLPNDRFFAVRPEGSVSTLKIQRTERGDSAVYLCASSPRDLNTGELFFGEGSRLTVL.